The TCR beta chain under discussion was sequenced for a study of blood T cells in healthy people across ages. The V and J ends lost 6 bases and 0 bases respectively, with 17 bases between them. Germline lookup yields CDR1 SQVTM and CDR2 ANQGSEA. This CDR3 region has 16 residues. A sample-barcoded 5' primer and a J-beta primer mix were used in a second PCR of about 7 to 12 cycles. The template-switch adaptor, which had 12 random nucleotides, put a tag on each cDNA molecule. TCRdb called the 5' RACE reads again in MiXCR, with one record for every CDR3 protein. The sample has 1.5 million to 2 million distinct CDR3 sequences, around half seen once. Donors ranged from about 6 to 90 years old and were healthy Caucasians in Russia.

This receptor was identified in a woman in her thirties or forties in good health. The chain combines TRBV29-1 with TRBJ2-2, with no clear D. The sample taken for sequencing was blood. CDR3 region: CSVIRPGPTNTGELFF. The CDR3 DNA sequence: TGCAGCGTAATCAGACCTGGTCCCACGAACACCGGGGAGCTGTTTTTT.